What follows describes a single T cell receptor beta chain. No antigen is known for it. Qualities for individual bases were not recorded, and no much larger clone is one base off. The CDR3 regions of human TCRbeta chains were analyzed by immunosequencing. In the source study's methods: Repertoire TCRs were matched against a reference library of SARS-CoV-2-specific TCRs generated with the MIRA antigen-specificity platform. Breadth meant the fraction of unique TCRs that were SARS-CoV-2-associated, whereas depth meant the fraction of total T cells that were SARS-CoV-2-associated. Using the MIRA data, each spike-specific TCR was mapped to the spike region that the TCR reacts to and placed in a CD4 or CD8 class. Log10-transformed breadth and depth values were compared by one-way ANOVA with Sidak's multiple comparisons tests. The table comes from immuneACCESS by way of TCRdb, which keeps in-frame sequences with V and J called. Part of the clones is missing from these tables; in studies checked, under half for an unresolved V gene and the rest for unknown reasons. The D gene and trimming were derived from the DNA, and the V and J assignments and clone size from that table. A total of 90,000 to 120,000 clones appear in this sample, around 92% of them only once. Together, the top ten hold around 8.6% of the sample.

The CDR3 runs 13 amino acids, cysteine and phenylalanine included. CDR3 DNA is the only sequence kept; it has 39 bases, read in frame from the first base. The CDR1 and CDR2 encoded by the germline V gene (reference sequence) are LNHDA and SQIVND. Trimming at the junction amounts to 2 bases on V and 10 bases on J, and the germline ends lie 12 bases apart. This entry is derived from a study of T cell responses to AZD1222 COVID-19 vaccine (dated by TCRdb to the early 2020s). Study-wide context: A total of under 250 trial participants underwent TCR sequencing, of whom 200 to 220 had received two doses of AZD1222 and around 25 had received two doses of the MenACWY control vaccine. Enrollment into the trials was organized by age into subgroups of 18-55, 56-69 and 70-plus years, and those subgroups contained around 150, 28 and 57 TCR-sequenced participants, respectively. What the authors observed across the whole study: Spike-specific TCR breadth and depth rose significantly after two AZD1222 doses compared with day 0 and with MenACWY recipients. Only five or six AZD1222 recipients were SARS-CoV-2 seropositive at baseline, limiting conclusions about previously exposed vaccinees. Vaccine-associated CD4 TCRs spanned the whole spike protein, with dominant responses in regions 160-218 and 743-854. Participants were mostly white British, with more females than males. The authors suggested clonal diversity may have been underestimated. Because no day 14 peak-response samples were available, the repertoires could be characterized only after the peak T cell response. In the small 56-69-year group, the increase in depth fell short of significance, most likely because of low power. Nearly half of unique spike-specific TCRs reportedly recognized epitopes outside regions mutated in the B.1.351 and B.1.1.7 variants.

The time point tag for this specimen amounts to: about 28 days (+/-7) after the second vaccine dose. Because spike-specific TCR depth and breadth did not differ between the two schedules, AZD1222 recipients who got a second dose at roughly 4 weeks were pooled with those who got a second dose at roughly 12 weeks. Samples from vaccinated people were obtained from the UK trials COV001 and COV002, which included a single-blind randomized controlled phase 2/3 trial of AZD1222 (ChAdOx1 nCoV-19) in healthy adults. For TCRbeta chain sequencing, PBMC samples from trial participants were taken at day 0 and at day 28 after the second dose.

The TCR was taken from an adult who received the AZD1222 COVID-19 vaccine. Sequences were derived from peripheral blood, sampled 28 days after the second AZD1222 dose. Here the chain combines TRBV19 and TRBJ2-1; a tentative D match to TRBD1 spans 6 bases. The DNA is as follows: TGTGCCAGTAGTATACCCCCAGGGGAGGAGCAGTTCTTC. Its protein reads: CASSIPPGEEQFF.